This T cell receptor beta chain was identified during a study of T-cell reconstitution after alpha-beta-depleted transplantation in children. Findings and caveats of the study: There were some patients whose high TCRbeta diversity at day 60 came from surviving recipient T cells and thymic progenitors.

Trimming cost V 6 bases and J 3 bases; bases outside gene matches: 7. The CDR3 sequence is 15 residues long. Unique molecular identifiers were used to barcode this TCRbeta library. TCRdb reprocessed the PCR reads with MiXCR, giving one entry per CDR3 protein. The table records hundreds of thousands of distinct CDR3 sequences, 13% of them present only once. Remarks on this clonotype: Its specificity is unknown.

The V and J genes are TRBV12-3 or TRBV12-4 and TRBJ2-7, with 11 nucleotides matching TRBD2. This clonotype was obtained from a male patient aged 10-17 years who had a stem cell transplant for acute myeloid leukemia, so the T cells may come from the graft donor. Sample: PBMCs, mostly from graft donor cells, taken 360 days after TCRalphabeta/CD19-depleted stem cell transplant. CDR3 coding DNA: TGTGCCAGCAGCACAACCGGGACTAGCGGCTACGAGCAGTACTTC. Translation gives CASSTTGTSGYEQYF.